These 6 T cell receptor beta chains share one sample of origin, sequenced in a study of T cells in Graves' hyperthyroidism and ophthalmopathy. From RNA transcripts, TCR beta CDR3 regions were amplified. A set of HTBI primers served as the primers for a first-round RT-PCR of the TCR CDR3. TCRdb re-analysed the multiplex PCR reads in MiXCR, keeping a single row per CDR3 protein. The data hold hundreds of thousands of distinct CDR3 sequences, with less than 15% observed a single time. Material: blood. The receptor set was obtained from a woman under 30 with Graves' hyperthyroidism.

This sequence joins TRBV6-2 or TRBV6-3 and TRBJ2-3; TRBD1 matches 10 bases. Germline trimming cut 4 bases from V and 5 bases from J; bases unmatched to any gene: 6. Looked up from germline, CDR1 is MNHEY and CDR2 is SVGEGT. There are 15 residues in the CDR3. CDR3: CASSWDRGGKDTQYF. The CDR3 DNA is TGTGCCAGCAGTTGGGACAGGGGAGGGAAAGATACGCAGTATTTT.

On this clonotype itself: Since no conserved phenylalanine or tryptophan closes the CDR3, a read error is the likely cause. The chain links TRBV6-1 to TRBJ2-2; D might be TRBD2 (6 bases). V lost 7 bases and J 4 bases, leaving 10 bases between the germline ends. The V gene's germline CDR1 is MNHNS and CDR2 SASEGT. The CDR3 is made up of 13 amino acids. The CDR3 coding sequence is TGTGCCAGCAAGGGGAGGACCACCGGGGAGCTGTTTTCT. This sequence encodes CASKGRTTGELFS.

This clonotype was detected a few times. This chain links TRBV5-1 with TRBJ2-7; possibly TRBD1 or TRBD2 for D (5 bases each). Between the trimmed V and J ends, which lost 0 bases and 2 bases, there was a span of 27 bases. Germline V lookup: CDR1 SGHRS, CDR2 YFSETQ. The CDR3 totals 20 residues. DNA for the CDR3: TGCGCCAGCAGCTTGGGGACGAGGGGTTCGTCTCACTACCGGCCCTACGAGCAGTACTTC. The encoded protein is CASSLGTRGSSHYRPYEQYF.

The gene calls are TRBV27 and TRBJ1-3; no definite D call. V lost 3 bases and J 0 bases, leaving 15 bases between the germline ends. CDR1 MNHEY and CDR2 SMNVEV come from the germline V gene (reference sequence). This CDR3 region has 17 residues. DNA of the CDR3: TGTGCCAGCAGTTTGGAATACTCCAGTACCTCTGGAAACACCATATATTTT. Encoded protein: CASSLEYSSTSGNTIYF.

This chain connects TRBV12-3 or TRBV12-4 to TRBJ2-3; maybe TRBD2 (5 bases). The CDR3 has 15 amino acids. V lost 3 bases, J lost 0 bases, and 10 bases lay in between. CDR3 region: CASSLYGVSTDTQYF. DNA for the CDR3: TGTGCCAGCAGTTTGTACGGGGTTAGCACAGATACGCAGTATTTT.

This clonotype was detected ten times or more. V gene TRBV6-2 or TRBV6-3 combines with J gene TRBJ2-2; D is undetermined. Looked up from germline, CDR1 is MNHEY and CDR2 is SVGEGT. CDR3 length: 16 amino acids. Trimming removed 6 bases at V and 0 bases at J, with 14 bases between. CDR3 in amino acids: CASSSLGGTNTGELFF. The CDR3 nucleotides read TGTGCCAGCAGCTCCCTAGGCGGAACGAACACCGGGGAGCTGTTTTTT.